The 8 T cell receptor beta chains reported below all come from one sample, sequenced in a study of Ad26.COV2.S vaccination and SARS-CoV-2 variants. Method: immunoSEQ multiplex PCR; TCRdb's copy keeps in-frame clones and lacks some. Of under 500,000 clones in the sample, roughly 90% are singletons; the top ten hold less than 2%. The treatment was: around 19 received Ad26.COV2.S at low or high dose, single or two shots; 5 received placebo; per-sample allocation not given. After the first vaccine or placebo injection, samples were drawn on day 63. The sequencing used peripheral blood, collected in a trial of Ad26.COV2.S vaccine versus placebo. The origin of the receptors is a person between 18 and 65 years old who received the Ad26.COV2.S COVID-19 vaccine or a placebo.

The CDR3 here is CASSLALGGTEAFF. The CDR3 nucleotides are TGTGCCAGCAGCTTAGCGCTAGGGGGCACTGAAGCTTTCTTT. This rearrangement joins TRBV7-2 to TRBJ1-1; D possibly corresponds to TRBD1 (6 bases). Germline lookup yields CDR1 SGHTA and CDR2 FQGNSA. The CDR3 spans 14 residues. V lost 0 bases and J lost 4, with 9 bases in between.

The chain is built from TRBV28 and TRBJ2-7; D is unclear. V was clipped by 2 bases and J by 2 bases, with 7 bases between them. CDR3 length equals 13 residues. The germline gives CDR1 MDHEN, CDR2 SYDVKM. CDR3 amino acids: CASSLHRTYEQYF. CDR3 nucleotides: TGTGCCAGCAGTTTACACAGAACCTACGAGCAGTACTTC.

The sample holds one count of this clone. The chain has TRBV18 and TRBJ1-3; D call uncertain. V was trimmed by 2 bases and J by 0 bases, leaving 11 bases between them. Germline V gene sequence: CDR1 KGHSH, CDR2 LQKENI. The CDR3 is 16 residues long. CDR3: CASSPIGRTSGNTIYF. Here the CDR3 DNA reads TGTGCCAGCTCACCAATCGGACGAACCTCTGGAAACACCATATATTTT.

CDR3 loop: CASSQDGDYGYTF. The CDR3 DNA sequence: TGCGCCAGCAGCCAAGATGGGGATTATGGCTACACCTTC. The gene calls are TRBV4-1 and TRBJ1-2; D unclear. The CDR3 length is 13 residues. Germline CDR1 and CDR2: MGHRA and YSYEKL. Trimming took off 0 bases at V and 5 bases at J, with 7 bases between the two ends.

This chain connects TRBV10-2 to TRBJ2-7; 9 nucleotides agree with TRBD1. The CDR3 is 14 amino acids. Germline V gives CDR1 WSHSY, CDR2 SAAADI. CDR3 nucleotides: TGCGCAAGCGTCCGAACAGGGGGCGCGTACGAGCAGTACTTC. Translating gives CASVRTGGAYEQYF.

J is TRBJ2-7 and V is TRBV5-8; D uncertain. With 3 bases removed from V and 0 bases from J, the gap between germline ends came to 10 bases. The CDR3 totals 14 residues. Germline V lookup: CDR1 SGHTS, CDR2 YDEGEE. CDR3 nucleotides: TGTGCCAGCAGCTCAGAGACACTCTCCTACGAGCAGTACTTC. Translated, it gives CASSSETLSYEQYF. Looking up the rest from reference TRBV5-8 and TRBJ2-7 gives the full variable domain: EAGVTQSPTHLIKTRGQQATLRCSPISGHTSVYWYQQALGLGLQFLLWYDEGEERNRGNFPPRFSGRQFPNYSSELNVNALELEDSALYLCASSSETLSYEQYFGPGTRLTVT.

The chain uses TRBV7-8 and TRBJ2-2; 10 nucleotides align to TRBD2. V lost 8 bases to trimming and J lost 7 bases; unmatched junction nucleotides: 22. The germline V gene has CDR1 SGHVS and CDR2 FQNEAQ. The CDR3 is made up of 19 amino acids. The CDR3 loop reads CASRPRLASGGVTVGELFF. DNA of the CDR3: TGTGCCAGCCGACCGAGGCTAGCTAGCGGGGGTGTAACCGTCGGGGAGCTGTTTTTT.

CDR3 DNA sequence: TGTGCCAGCTCACCAGATCTCACCGGGGAGCTGTTTTTT. Protein product: CASSPDLTGELFF. The V and J genes are TRBV18 and TRBJ2-2, with unresolved D. The CDR3 has 13 residues. The germline V gene encodes CDR1 KGHSH and CDR2 LQKENI. V lost 2 bases to trimming and J lost 4 bases, with 5 bases between them.